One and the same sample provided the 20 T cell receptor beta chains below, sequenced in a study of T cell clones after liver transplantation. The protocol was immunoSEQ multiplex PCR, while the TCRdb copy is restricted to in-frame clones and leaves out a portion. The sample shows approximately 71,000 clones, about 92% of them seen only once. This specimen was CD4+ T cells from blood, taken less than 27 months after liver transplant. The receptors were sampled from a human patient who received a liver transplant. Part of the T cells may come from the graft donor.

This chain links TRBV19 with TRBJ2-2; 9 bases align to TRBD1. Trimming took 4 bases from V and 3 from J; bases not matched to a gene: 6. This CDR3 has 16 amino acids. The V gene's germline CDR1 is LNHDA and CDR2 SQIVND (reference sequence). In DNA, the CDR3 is TGTGCCAGTAGTAAGGGGACAGGGATCGACACCGGGGAGCTGTTTTTT. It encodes CASSKGTGIDTGELFF. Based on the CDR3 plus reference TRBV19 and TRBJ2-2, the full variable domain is DGGITQSPKYLFRKEGQNVTLSCEQNLNHDAMYWYRQDPGQGLRLIYYSQIVNDFQKGDIAEGYSVSREKKESFPLTVTSAQKNPTAFYLCASSKGTGIDTGELFFGEGSRLTVL.

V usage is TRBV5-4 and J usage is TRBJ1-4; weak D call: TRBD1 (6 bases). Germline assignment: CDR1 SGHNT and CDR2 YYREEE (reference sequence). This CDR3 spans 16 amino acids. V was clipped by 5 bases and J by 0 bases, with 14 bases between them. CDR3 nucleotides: TGTGCCAGCAGTTCCGCGGGGGGCACAACTAATGAAAAACTGTTTTTT. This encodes CASSSAGGTTNEKLFF.

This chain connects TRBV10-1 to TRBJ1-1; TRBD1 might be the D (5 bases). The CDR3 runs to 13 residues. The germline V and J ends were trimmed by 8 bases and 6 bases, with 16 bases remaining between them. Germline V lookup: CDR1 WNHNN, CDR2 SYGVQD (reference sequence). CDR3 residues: CASPTARPSEAFF. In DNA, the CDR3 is TGCGCCAGCCCGACAGCTCGCCCTTCTGAAGCTTTCTTT.

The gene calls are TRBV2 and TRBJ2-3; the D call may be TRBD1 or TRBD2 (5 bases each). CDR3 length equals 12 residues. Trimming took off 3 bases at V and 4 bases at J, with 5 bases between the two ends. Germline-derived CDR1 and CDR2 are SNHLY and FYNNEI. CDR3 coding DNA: TGTGCCAGCAGTGAGGGGGCAGATACGCAGTATTTT. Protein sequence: CASSEGADTQYF. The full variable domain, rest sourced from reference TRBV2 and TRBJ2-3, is EPEVTQTPSHQVTQMGQEVILRCVPISNHLYFYWYRQILGQKVEFLVSFYNNEISEKSEIFDDQFSVERPDGSNFTLKIRSTKLEDSAMYFCASSEGADTQYFGPGTRLTVL.

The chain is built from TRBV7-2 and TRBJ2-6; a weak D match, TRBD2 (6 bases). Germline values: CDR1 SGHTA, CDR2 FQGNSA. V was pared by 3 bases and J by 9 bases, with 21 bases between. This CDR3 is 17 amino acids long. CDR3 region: CASSFPEGGAWGNVLTF. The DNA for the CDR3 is TGTGCCAGCAGCTTCCCCGAAGGCGGGGCGTGGGGCAACGTCCTGACTTTC. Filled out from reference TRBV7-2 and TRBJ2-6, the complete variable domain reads GAGVSQSPSNKVTEKGKDVELRCDPISGHTALYWYRQSLGQGLEFLIYFQGNSAPDKSGLPSDRFSAERTGGSVSTLTIQRTQQEDSAVYLCASSFPEGGAWGNVLTFGAGSRLTVL.

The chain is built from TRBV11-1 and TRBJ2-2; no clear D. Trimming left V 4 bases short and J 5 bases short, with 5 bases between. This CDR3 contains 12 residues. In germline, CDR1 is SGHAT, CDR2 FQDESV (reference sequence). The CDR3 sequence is CASSWPTGELFF. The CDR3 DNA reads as TGTGCCAGCAGCTGGCCAACCGGGGAGCTGTTTTTT.

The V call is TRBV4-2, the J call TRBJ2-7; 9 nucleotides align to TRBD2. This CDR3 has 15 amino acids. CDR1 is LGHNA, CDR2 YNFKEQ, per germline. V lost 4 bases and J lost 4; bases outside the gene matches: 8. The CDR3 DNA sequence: TGTGCCAGCAGCCGAGCGGGACTAGCTGAGTACGAGCAGTACTTC. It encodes CASSRAGLAEYEQYF.

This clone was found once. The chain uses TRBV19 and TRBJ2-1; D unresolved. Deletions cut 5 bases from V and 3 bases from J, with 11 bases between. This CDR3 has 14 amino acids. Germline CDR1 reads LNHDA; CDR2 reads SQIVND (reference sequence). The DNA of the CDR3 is TGTGCCAGTAGTGGGGATTTCCACTACAATGAGCAGTTCTTC. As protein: CASSGDFHYNEQFF. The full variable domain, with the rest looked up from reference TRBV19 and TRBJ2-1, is DGGITQSPKYLFRKEGQNVTLSCEQNLNHDAMYWYRQDPGQGLRLIYYSQIVNDFQKGDIAEGYSVSREKKESFPLTVTSAQKNPTAFYLCASSGDFHYNEQFFGPGTRLTVL.

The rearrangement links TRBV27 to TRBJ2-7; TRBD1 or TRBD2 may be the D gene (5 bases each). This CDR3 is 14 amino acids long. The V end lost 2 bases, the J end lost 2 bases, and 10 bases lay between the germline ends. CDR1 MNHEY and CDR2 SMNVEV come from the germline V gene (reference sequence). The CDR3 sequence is CASSLRGPTYEQYF. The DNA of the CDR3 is TGTGCCAGCAGTTTAAGGGGACCGACCTACGAGCAGTACTTC.

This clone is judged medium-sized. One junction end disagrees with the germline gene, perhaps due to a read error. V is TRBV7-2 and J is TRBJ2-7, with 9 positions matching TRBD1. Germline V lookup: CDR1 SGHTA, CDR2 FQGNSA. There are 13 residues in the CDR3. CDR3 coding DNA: TGTGCCAGCAGCTTAATGGCGGGAGCGGGACAGGGCTTC. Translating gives CASSLMAGAGQGF.

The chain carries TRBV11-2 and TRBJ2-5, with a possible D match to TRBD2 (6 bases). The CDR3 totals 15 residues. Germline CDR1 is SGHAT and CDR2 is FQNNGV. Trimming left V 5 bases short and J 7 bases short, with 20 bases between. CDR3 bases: TGTGCCAGCAGCGATAGCGGCGGGAAAGAAGGGACCCAGTACTTC. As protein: CASSDSGGKEGTQYF.

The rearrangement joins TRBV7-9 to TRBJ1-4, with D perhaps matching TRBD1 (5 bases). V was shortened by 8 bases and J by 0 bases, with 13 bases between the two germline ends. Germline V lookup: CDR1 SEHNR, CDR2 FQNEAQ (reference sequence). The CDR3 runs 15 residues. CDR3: CASSAWGATNEKLFF. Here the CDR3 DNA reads TGTGCCAGCTCGGCGTGGGGGGCAACTAATGAAAAACTGTTTTTT.

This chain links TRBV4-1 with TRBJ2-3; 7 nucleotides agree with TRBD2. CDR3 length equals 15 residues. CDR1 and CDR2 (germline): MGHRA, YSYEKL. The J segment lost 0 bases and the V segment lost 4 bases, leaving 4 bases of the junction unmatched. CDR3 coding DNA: TGCGCCAGCAGCCGACTAGCAGCTAGCACAGATACGCAGTATTTT. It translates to CASSRLAASTDTQYF.

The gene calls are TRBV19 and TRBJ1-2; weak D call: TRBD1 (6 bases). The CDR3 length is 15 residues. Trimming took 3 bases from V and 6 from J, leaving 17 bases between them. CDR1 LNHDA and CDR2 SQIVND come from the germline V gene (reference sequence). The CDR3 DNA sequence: TGTGCCAGTAGTATTTGGGGGGACACGGGAAATGGCTACACCTTC. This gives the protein CASSIWGDTGNGYTF. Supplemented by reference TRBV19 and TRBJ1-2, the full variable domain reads DGGITQSPKYLFRKEGQNVTLSCEQNLNHDAMYWYRQDPGQGLRLIYYSQIVNDFQKGDIAEGYSVSREKKESFPLTVTSAQKNPTAFYLCASSIWGDTGNGYTFGSGTRLTVV.

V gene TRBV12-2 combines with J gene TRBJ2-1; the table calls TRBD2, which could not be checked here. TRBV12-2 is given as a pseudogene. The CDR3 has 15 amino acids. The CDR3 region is CASRNRGLRYNEQFF. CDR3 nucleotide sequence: TGTGCAAGTCGCAACCGAGGACTACGCTACAATGAGCAGTTCTTC.

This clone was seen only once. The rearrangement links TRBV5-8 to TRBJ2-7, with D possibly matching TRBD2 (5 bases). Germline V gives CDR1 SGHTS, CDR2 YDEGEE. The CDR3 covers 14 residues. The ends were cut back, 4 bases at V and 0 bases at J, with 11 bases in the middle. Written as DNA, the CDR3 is TGTGCCAGCAGCATCGGGGTTAGCTCCTACGAGCAGTACTTC. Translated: CASSIGVSSYEQYF.

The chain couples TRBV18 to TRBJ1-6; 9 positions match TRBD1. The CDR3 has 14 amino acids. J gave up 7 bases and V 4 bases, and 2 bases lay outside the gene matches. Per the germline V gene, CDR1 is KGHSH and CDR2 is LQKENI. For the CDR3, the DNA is TGTGCCAGCTCACTTGACAGGGGGAATTCACCCCTCCACTTT. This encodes CASSLDRGNSPLHF.

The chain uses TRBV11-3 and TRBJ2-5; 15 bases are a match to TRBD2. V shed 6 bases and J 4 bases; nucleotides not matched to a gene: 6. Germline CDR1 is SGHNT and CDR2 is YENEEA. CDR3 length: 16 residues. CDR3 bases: TGTGCCAGCAGTCCTACGGGACTAGCGGGGGGAGAGACCCAGTACTTC. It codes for CASSPTGLAGGETQYF.

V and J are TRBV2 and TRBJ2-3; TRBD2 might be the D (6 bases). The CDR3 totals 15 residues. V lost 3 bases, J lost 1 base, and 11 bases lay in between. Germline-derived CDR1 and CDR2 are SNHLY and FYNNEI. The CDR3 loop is CASSDAGRGTDTQYF. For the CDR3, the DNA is TGTGCCAGCAGTGACGCGGGGCGGGGCACAGATACGCAGTATTTT.

The CDR3, as DNA: TGTGCCAGCAGCTTACAGGCAGGGGCCCGCTACGAGCAGTACTTC. Translation gives CASSLQAGARYEQYF. The chain is built from TRBV7-3 and TRBJ2-7; a possible D gene is TRBD1 (6 bases). CDR3 size: 15 residues. Germline CDR1 SGHTA, CDR2 FQGTGA. Trimming removed 2 bases at V and 3 bases at J, with 14 bases between.